The 10 T cell receptor beta chains presented below share a single source sample, sequenced in a study of brain T cells in children with intractable seizures. Sequenced by immunoSEQ multiplex PCR; TCRdb stores in-frame clones only, minus some. The sample lists 78,000 or so clones, around 91% occurring once. Sample: peripheral blood, taken at surgery. All receptors come from a girl aged 2 to 10 with Rasmussen encephalitis and intractable seizures.

The chain uses TRBV5-4 and TRBJ1-3, with a weak D call TRBD1 (6 bases). Trimming took 2 bases from V and 5 from J, leaving 8 bases between them. The CDR3 runs to 13 residues. Germline CDR1 and CDR2: SGHNT and YYREEE (reference sequence). The CDR3 DNA sequence: TGTGCCAGCAGCTTTGGGGGCAGAAACACCATATATTTT. This translates into CASSFGGRNTIYF.

This sequence joins TRBV2 and TRBJ1-1, with 7 bases that match TRBD1. Germline assignment: CDR1 SNHLY and CDR2 FYNNEI. V lost 1 base, J lost 4 bases, and 6 bases stayed unmatched. The CDR3 sequence is 15 residues long. The CDR3, as DNA: TGTGCCAGCAGTGAAGGGCAGGGGGAGTCCACTGAAGCTTTCTTT. This translates into CASSEGQGESTEAFF.

V gene TRBV19 combines with J gene TRBJ1-4; possibly TRBD1 for D (5 bases). The CDR3 runs 15 residues. Germline values: CDR1 LNHDA, CDR2 SQIVND (reference sequence). With 4 bases removed from V and 7 bases from J, the gap between germline ends came to 16 bases. CDR3 sequence: CASSNPGTTGEKLFF. In nucleotides, the CDR3 is TGTGCCAGTAGTAATCCCGGGACCACGGGTGAAAAACTGTTTTTT.

This clone appeared once. The V gene is TRBV5-5, the J gene TRBJ1-1; D is unresolved. CDR3 length: 16 residues. V lost 4 bases and J 4 bases, leaving 20 bases between the germline ends. The germline gives CDR1 SGHKS, CDR2 YYEKEE (reference sequence). For the CDR3, the DNA is TGTGCCAGCAGCCCCCTACGAGGTCCCGACGGCACTGAAGCTTTCTTT. Translation: CASSPLRGPDGTEAFF.

The chain couples TRBV7-2 to TRBJ2-1, with TRBD2 matching 10 bases. From germline, CDR1 is SGHTA and CDR2 FQGNSA. There are 15 residues in the CDR3. Trimming cost V 2 bases and J 6 bases; bases outside gene matches: 4. The CDR3, as DNA: TGTGCCAGCAGCTTACACAGCGGGGGGGCCAATGAGCAGTTCTTC. Protein sequence: CASSLHSGGANEQFF.

This rearrangement joins TRBV3-1 (or the pseudogene TRBV3-2) to TRBJ1-5; D is perhaps TRBD1 (6 bases). V was trimmed by 5 bases and J by 5 bases, leaving 13 bases between them. The CDR3 covers 14 residues. Germline CDR1 is LGHDT and CDR2 is YNNKEL (reference sequence). Here the CDR3 DNA reads TGTGCCAGCAGCAGCAGGGGTCTAGATCAGCCCCAGCATTTT. It translates to CASSSRGLDQPQHF.

The chain recombines TRBV9 with TRBJ1-1; 9 bases line up with TRBD1. The CDR3 sequence is 14 residues long. Germline V gives CDR1 SGDLS, CDR2 YYNGEE. The V and J ends lost 4 bases and 9 bases, in that order; junction bases with no gene match: 10. The CDR3 nucleotides read TGTGCCAGCAGCACACTTCGACAGGGGGGTAAAGCTTTCTTT. Its translation: CASSTLRQGGKAFF.

The gene calls are TRBV9 and TRBJ2-3; D might be TRBD1 (6 bases). The germline V gene encodes CDR1 SGDLS and CDR2 YYNGEE. This CDR3 comprises 15 residues. The germline V and J ends were trimmed by 2 bases and 2 bases, with 12 bases remaining between them. In nucleotides, the CDR3 is TGTGCCAGCAGCGTGATCGGACAGAACACAGATACGCAGTATTTT. Encoded protein: CASSVIGQNTDTQYF.

This clone came up once. The V call is TRBV12-3 or TRBV12-4, the J call TRBJ2-7; D not resolved. V lost 6 bases to trimming and J lost 2 bases, with 8 bases between them. The CDR3 extends over 12 amino acids. CDR3 loop: CASSRPTYEQYF. In DNA form, the CDR3 reads TGTGCCAGCAGCCGCCCCACCTACGAGCAGTACTTC.

This chain links TRBV29-1 with TRBJ2-7; D is uncertain. The CDR3 consists of 14 residues. Germline V gene sequence: CDR1 SQVTM, CDR2 ANQGSEA. V lost 4 bases, J lost 0 bases, and 13 bases lay in between. The DNA for the CDR3 is TGCAGCGTTGGCCCAGCACTTAGCTCCTACGAGCAGTACTTC. Translating it yields CSVGPALSSYEQYF.